This T cell receptor beta chain derives from a study of shared clonotypes between healthy human individuals. TCRdb's table, derived via immunoSEQ multiplex PCR, lists solely in-frame clones and lacks some. Among fewer than 1.6 million clones listed, 97% to 99% were seen once. On this clone itself: Its antigen is still unknown.

Whole-study findings and limits: Richness estimates generally favored naive over memory subsets. A reduction in generation probabilities was seen for non-shared clonotypes relative to those shared by all four donors.

Those who donated, Caucasian adults without exception, all lived in Nashville, Tennessee. This CDR3 comprises 16 residues. The germline V gene has CDR1 SEHNR and CDR2 FQNEAQ (reference sequence). V lost 1 base and J lost 1, with 8 bases in between. The chain employs TRBV7-9 and TRBJ2-6; D is undetermined. This TCR came from a man aged 25-45 years in good health. What was sequenced was naive CD4+ T cells sorted from blood. Specified subset: CD45RA+ positively selected. The CDR3 coding sequence is TGTGCCAGCAGCTTAGGTCTGGGTTCTGGGGCCAACGTCCTGACTTTC. As protein: CASSLGLGSGANVLTF. Full variable domain (rest looked up from reference TRBV7-9 and TRBJ2-6): DTGVSQNPRHKITKRGQNVTFRCDPISEHNRLYWYRQTLGQGPEFLTYFQNEAQLEKSRLLSDRFSAERPKGSFSTLEIQRTEQGDSAMYLCASSLGLGSGANVLTFGAGSRLTVL.